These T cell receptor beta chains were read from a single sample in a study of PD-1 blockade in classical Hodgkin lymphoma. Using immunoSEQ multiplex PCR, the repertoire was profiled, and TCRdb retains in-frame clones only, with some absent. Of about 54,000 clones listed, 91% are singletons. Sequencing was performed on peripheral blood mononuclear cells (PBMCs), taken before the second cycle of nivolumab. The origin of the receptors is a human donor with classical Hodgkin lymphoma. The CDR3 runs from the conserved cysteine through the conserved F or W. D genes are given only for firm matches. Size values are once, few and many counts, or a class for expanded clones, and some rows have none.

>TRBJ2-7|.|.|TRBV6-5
TGTGCCAGCAGTTACACAGGTTCCTACGAGCAGTACTTC
CASSYTGSYEQYF
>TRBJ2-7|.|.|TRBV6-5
TGTGCCAGCAGTCCTAGTACCGACTCCTACGAGCAGTACTTC
CASSPSTDSYEQYF
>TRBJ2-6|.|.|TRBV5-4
TGTGCCAGCAGCTTTGGGATGTCTGGGGCCAACGTCCTGACTTTC
CASSFGMSGANVLTF
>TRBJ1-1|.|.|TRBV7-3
TGTGCCAGCAGCTTAGGCTCTGGGGGCGCTGAAGCTTTCTTT
CASSLGSGGAEAFF
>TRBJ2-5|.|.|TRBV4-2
TGTGCCAGCAGCCAAGTGTGGTTTTCGGGGGACGAAGAGACCCAGTACTTC
CASSQVWFSGDEETQYF
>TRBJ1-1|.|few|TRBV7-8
TGTGCCAGCAGCTCATCCCCCGGACCTTACACTGAAGCTTTCTTT
CASSSSPGPYTEAFF
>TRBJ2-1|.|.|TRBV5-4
TGTGCCAGCAGCCAACCGCCCTCAGGTGACAATGAGCAGTTCTTC
CASSQPPSGDNEQFF
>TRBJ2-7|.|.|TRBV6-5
TGTGCCAGCAGTTACACAGGTTCCTACGAGCAGTACTTC
CASSYTGSYEQYF
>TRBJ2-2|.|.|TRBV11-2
TGTGCCAGCAGCCCTTCTAGGGGGGAGCTGTTTTTT
CASSPSRGELFF
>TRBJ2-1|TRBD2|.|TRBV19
TGTGCCAGTAGTCCCGGACTAGCGGGGGGGTTCGGGTACAATGAGCAGTTCTTC
CASSPGLAGGFGYNEQFF
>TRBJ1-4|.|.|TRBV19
TGTGCCAGTAGTATAGCAGAATATCCGGGCAATGAAAAACTGTTTTTT
CASSIAEYPGNEKLFF
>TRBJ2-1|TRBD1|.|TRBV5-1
TGCACCAGCAGCTTAACACTAGCCGGGACAGGGGGTTCTAGCTCCTACAATGAGCAGTTCTTC
CTSSLTLAGTGGSSSYNEQFF
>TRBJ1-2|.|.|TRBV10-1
TGCGCCAGCAACCGGGGGCGCCGAGCTAACTATGGCTACACCTTC
CASNRGRRANYGYTF
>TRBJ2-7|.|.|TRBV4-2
TGTGCCAGCAGCCATGCCTGGTCGGCGAGCTCCTACGAGCAGTACTTC
CASSHAWSASSYEQYF
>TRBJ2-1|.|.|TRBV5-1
TGCGCCAGCAGGTGGGGGCACAACAATGAGCAGTTCTTC
CASRWGHNNEQFF
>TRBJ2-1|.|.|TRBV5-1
TGCGCCAGCAGCTTGCTAGGAGGGTCCTACAATGAGCAGTTCTTC
CASSLLGGSYNEQFF
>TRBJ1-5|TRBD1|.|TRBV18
TGTGCCAGCTCACGAGACAGGGCCGACCCCAATCAGCCCCAGCATTTT
CASSRDRADPNQPQHF
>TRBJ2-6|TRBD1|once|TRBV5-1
TGCGCCAGCAGCTCCCAGGGGGACGGGGCCAACGTCCTGACTTTC
CASSSQGDGANVLTF
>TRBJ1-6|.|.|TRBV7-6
TGTGCCAGCAGCCCCAGTCCAGGGAGGGGAGATTCACCCCTCCACTTT
CASSPSPGRGDSPLHF
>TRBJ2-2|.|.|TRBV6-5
TGTGCCAGCAGTTACTCGTTCCCCGGGGAGCTGTTTTTT
CASSYSFPGELFF
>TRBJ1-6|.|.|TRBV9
TGTGCCAGCAGCGTCTTGGGGGGGAGAAATTCACCCCTCCACTTT
CASSVLGGRNSPLHF
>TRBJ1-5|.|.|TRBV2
TGTGCCAGCAGTCACCCCGGGCAGGGCGGTCAGCCCCAGCATTTT
CASSHPGQGGQPQHF
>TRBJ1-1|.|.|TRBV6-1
TGTGCCAGCGGCAATCTAGCTTTCTTT
CASGNLAFF
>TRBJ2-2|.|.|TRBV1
TGCACCAGCAGCCAAGCGCCCCGGGTAGCGGATAACACCGGGGAGCTGTTTTTT
CTSSQAPRVADNTGELFF
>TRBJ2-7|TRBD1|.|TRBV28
TGTGCCAGCAGTTGGACAGGGAGCTACGAGCAGTACTTC
CASSWTGSYEQYF
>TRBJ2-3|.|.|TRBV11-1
TGTGCCAGCAGCTTAGGGGGGGTGAAGAGGAAGTATTTT
CASSLGGVKRKYF
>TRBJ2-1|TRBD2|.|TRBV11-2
TGTGCCAGCAGCTTAGGACTAGCGTTGCAGTTCTTC
CASSLGLALQFF
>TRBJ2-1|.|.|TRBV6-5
TGTGCCAGCAGTTACTCGAATGAGCAGTTCTTC
CASSYSNEQFF
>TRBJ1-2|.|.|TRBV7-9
TGTGCCAGCAGCTTAGACTATGGGATCGCGGATGGCTACACCTTC
CASSLDYGIADGYTF
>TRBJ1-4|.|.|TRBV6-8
TGTGCCAGCAGCCGACTACAGCTAATTAATGAAAAACTGTTTTTT
CASSRLQLINEKLFF
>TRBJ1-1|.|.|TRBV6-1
TGTGCCAGCAGTGAAGTGCAGGAGAACACTGAAGCTTTCTTT
CASSEVQENTEAFF
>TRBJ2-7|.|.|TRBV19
TGTGCCAGTAGTATCACGACAGCCGATTACGGACCTCGAGGGGTTTACGAGCAGTACTTC
CASSITTADYGPRGVYEQYF
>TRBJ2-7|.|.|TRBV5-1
TGCGCCAGCAGCTTGACCCCTGCCTCCTACGAGCAGTACTTC
CASSLTPASYEQYF
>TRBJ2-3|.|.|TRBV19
TGTGCCACCCGCAGTGGGGGGCGGGACACAGATACGCAGTATTTT
CATRSGGRDTDTQYF
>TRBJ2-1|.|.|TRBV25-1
TGTGCCAGCAGTGGCGGTTGGGACTTGGCGTTGAATGAGCAGTTCTTC
CASSGGWDLALNEQFF
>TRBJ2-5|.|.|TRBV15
TGTGCCACCAGCAGAGCAGCAGGGGTGGAGACCCAGTACTTC
CATSRAAGVETQYF
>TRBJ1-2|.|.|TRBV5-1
TGCGCCAGCAGTCGGGTTCTGGGTTCGGGGTATGGCTACACCTTC
CASSRVLGSGYGYTF
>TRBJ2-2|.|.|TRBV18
TGTGCCAGCTCACCTGGGACTTCCACCGGGGAGCTGTTTTTT
CASSPGTSTGELFF
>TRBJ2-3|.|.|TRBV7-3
TGTGCCAGCCAAAACCCCCCAGATACGCAGTATTTT
CASQNPPDTQYF
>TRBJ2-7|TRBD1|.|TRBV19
TGTGCCAGTACCCACTCAGGACAGGGGGCATACGAGCAGTACTTC
CASTHSGQGAYEQYF
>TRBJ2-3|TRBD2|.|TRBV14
TGTGCCAGCAGCAACTTAGCGGGAGGGCCGACAGATACGCAGTATTTT
CASSNLAGGPTDTQYF
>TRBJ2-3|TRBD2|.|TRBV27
TGTGCCAGCAGTTTGATAGCGGGTTACACAGATACGCAGTATTTT
CASSLIAGYTDTQYF
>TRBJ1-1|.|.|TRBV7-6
TGTGCCAGCAGCTCCGGACAGTTACTGAACACTGAAGCTTTCTTT
CASSSGQLLNTEAFF
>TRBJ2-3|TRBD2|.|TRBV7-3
TGTGCCAGCAGCTATAAAGCGGGACTAGCGGGAGACACAGATACGCAGTATTTT
CASSYKAGLAGDTDTQYF
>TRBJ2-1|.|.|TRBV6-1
TGTGCCAGCAGTTGGACAGACAGGAGCAATGAGCAGTTCTTC
CASSWTDRSNEQFF